This T cell receptor (beta chain) was captured by sequencing in a study of T cell clonotyping in hematopoietic cell transplantation. Generated by immunoSEQ multiplex PCR, the TCRdb table keeps only in-frame clones and is missing some. The repertoire holds approximately 30,000 clones, with about 94% as singletons. The CDR3 contains 12 residues. Trimming took 5 bases from V and 6 from J, leaving 11 bases between them. Germline CDR1 SQVTM, CDR2 ANQGSEA. The sequencing input was peripheral blood mononuclear cells. The TCR comes from a man aged 45-65 years in good health. Some clones in this sample may be carry-over from other donors' samples. The V call is TRBV29-1, the J call TRBJ1-5; D might be TRBD1 (5 bases). The DNA for the CDR3 is TGCAGCGTTCGGCAGGGCGGTCAGCCCCAGCATTTT. Its protein product is CSVRQGGQPQHF.